The T cell receptor beta chain described here comes from a study of monozygotic twins with inflammatory bowel disease. Study-level findings and limits: Healthy co-twins exceeded IBD patients in TCRbeta diversity as measured by inverse Simpson. Background noise in patient repertoires may stem from differing immunosuppressive treatments. Clonotype overlap with others was lower in IBD patients than in healthy twins, a difference that was greatest with disease activity.

Germline V gene lookup returns CDR1 SGHRS and CDR2 YFSETQ. The CDR3 is 16 residues long. In the case of this clonotype: Its antigen is as yet unknown.

Each CDR3 protein gets one entry in TCRdb, which reprocessed the 5' RACE reads and gives no DNA. The repertoire shows about 300,000 distinct CDR3 sequences; the top ten hold 5.6%. The chain is built from TRBV5-1 and TRBJ2-5; TCRdb outputs TRBD2, but without DNA this stays unchecked. This sequence originates from a human donor with ulcerative colitis or Crohn's disease, or a healthy co-twin of an affected twin (not recorded which). Sequenced input: blood. The CDR3 is CASSPGLQIAQETQYF.